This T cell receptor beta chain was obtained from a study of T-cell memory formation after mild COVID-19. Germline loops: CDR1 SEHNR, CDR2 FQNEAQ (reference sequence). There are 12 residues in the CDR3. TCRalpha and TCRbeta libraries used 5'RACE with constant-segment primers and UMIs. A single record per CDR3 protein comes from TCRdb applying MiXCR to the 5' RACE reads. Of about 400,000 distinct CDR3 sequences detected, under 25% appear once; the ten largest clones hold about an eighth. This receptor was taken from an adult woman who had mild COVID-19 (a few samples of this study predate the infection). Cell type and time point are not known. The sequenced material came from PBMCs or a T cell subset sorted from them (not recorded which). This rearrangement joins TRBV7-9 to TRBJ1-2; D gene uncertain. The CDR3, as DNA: TGTGGGAGAGGACGGGCAAACTATGGCTACACCTTC. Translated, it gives CGRGRANYGYTF.